This T cell receptor (beta chain) stems from a study of shared clonotypes between healthy human individuals. TCRdb's table, derived via immunoSEQ multiplex PCR, lists solely in-frame clones and lacks some. Of fewer than 200,000 clones detected, roughly 70% appear once; the ten largest clones hold less than 11%. The CDR3 length is 14 residues. Germline CDR1 and CDR2: MNHEY and SVGAGI. The V gene lost 2 bases and the J gene lost 5 bases, with 10 bases spanning the gap. The receptor was derived from a man aged 25-40 years in good health. Input material: memory CD4+ T cells sorted from blood. Subset noted: CD45RA-negative fraction. The V and J genes are TRBV6-5 and TRBJ2-1, with D possibly TRBD2 on 5 matching bases. CDR3 bases: TGTGCCAGCAGTTACCTTGGACTCCACAATGAGCAGTTCTTC. Protein sequence: CASSYLGLHNEQFF.